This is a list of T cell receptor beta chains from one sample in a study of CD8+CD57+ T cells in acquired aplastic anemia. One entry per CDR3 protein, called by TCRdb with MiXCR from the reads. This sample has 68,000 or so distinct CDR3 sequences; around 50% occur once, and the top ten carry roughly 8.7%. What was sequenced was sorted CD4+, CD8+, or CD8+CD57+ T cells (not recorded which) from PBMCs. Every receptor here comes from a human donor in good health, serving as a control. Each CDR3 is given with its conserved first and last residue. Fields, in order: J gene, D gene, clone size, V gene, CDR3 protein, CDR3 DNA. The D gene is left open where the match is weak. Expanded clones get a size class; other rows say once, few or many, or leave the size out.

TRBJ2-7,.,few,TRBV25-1,CASSGSSGKVVDEQYF,TGTGCCAGCAGTGGCAGCTCAGGGAAGGTGGTGGACGAGCAGTACTTC
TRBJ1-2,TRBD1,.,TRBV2,CASSGTGAANYGYTF,TGTGCCAGCAGCGGGACAGGGGCCGCTAACTATGGCTACACCTTC
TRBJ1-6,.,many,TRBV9,CASGGGMLNNSPLHF,TGTGCCAGCGGCGGAGGAATGCTTAATAATTCACCCCTCCACTTT
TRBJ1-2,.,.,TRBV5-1,CASSSGAGDLLYGYTF,TGCGCCAGCAGCTCTGGGGCAGGTGATTTACTCTATGGCTACACCTTC
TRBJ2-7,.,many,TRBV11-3,CASSFGTGNYEQYF,TGTGCCAGCAGCTTCGGGACTGGAAACTACGAGCAGTACTTC
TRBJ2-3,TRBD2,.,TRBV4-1,CASSHPRAGTSGSSTDTQYF,TGCGCCAGCAGCCATCCCCGCGCCGGGACTAGCGGGAGTTCGACAGATACGCAGTATTTT
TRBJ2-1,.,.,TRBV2,CASSDSYVQQFF,TGTGCCAGCAGTGACTCCTACGTGCAACAGTTCTTC
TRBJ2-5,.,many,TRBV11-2,CASSLVVAGQETQYF,TGTGCCAGCAGCTTAGTCGTGGCGGGACAAGAGACCCAGTACTTC
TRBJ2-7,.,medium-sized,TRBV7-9,CASSPSGREQYF,TGTGCCAGCAGCCCCAGTGGGCGCGAGCAGTACTTC
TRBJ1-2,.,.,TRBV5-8,CASSPRGGYYGYTF,TGTGCCAGCAGCCCACGAGGGGGTTACTATGGCTACACCTTC
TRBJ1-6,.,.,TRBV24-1,CATPREGPNSPLHF,TGTGCCACTCCTAGGGAGGGGCCAAATTCACCCCTCCACTTT
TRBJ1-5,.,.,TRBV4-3,CASSQESGSNQPQHF,TGCGCCAGCAGCCAAGAGAGTGGGTCCAATCAGCCCCAGCATTTT
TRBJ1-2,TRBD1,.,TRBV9,CASSSAGRGGGYTF,TGTGCCAGCAGCTCGGCAGGGCGAGGGGGCGGCTACACCTTC
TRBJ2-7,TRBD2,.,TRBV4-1,CASSDRGLAEQYF,TGCGCCAGCAGCGACCGCGGACTAGCCGAGCAGTACTTC
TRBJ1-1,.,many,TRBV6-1,CASTEQENTEAFF,TGTGCCAGCACAGAGCAGGAGAACACTGAAGCTTTCTTT
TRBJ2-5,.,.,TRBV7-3,CASSFGGGGETQYF,TGTGCCAGCAGCTTTGGGGGAGGGGGAGAGACCCAGTACTTC
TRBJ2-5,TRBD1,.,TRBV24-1,CATSDLHRGRETQYF,TGTGCCACCAGTGATCTACACAGGGGAAGGGAGACCCAGTACTTC
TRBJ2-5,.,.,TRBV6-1,CAISESPTETQYF,TGTGCCATCAGTGAGTCACCCACCGAGACCCAGTACTTC
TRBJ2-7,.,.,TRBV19,CASSSDGSSYEQYF,TGCGCCAGCAGCTCGGACGGTAGCTCCTACGAGCAGTACTTC
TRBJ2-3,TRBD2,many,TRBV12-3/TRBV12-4,CASMGLAGGIDRTDTQYF,TGTGCCAGCATGGGGCTAGCGGGGGGTATAGACCGCACAGATACGCAGTATTTT
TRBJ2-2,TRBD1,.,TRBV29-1,CSVEVSWTGDGTGELFF,TGCAGCGTTGAAGTTTCCTGGACAGGGGATGGGACCGGGGAGCTGTTTTTT
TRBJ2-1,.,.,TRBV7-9,CASSSGVNEQFF,TGTGCCAGCAGCTCAGGGGTGAATGAGCAGTTCTTC
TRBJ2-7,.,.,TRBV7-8,CASSEQTYEQYF,TGTGCCAGCAGTGAGCAGACCTACGAGCAGTACTTC
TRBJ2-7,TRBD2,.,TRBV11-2,CASSFGTSKHEQYF,TGTGCCAGCAGCTTCGGGACTAGCAAACACGAGCAGTACTTC
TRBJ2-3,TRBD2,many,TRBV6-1,CASTGGGSLSTDTQYF,TGTGCCAGCACTGGCGGGGGGTCCCTAAGCACAGATACGCAGTATTTT
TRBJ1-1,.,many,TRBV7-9,CASSLVLGMNTEAFF,TGTGCCAGCAGCTTAGTTCTGGGGATGAACACTGAAGCTTTCTTT
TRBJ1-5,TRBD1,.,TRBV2,CASKWDRVSNQPQHF,TGTGCCAGCAAATGGGACAGAGTTAGCAATCAGCCCCAGCATTTT
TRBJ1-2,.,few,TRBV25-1,CASSDDTNYGYTF,TGTGCCAGCAGTGATGACACAAACTATGGCTACACCTTC
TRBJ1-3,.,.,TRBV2,CASSEARVAGNTIYF,TGTGCCAGCAGTGAAGCCCGAGTCGCTGGAAACACCATATATTTT
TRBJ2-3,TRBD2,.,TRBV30,CASLAGGLTDTQYF,TGTGCCTCCCTAGCGGGGGGCCTCACAGATACGCAGTATTTT
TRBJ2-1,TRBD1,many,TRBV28,CASSSGTGVVNEQFF,TGTGCCAGCAGCTCCGGGACAGGGGTGGTGAATGAGCAGTTCTTC
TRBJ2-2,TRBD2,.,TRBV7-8,CASSIGTSGGTGELFF,TGTGCCAGCAGCATTGGGACTAGCGGAGGGACCGGGGAGCTGTTTTTT
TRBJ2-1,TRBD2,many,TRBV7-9,CASSLVLAGGLNEQFF,TGTGCCAGCAGCTTAGTTCTAGCGGGAGGGCTGAATGAGCAGTTCTTC
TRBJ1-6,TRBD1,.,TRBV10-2,CASSAGQGESPLHF,TGCGCCAGCAGTGCGGGACAGGGCGAATCACCCCTCCACTTT
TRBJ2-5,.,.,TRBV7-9,CASSAQGETQYF,TGTGCCAGCAGCGCACAAGGAGAGACCCAGTACTTC
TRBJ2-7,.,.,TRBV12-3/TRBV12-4,CASSLGSIREQYF,TGTGCCAGCAGTTTGGGCAGCATTCGGGAGCAGTACTTC
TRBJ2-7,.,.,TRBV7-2,CASSSSPSYEQYF,TGTGCCAGCAGCTCGAGTCCGTCCTACGAGCAGTACTTC
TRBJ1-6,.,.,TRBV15,CATSGGDSPLHF,TGTGCCACCAGCGGAGGAGATTCACCCCTCCACTTT
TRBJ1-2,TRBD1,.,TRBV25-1,CASSDSSRGEMYTF,TGTGCCAGCAGTGACAGTAGCAGGGGGGAGATGTACACCTTC
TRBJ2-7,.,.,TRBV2,CALLASSYEQYF,TGTGCCCTATTGGCGAGCTCCTACGAGCAGTACTTC
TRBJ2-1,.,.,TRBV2,CASSALAVGEQFF,TGTGCCAGCAGTGCCCTAGCAGTAGGCGAGCAGTTCTTC
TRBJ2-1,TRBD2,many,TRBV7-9,CASSFSGSHEQFF,TGTGCCAGCAGCTTTAGCGGGAGTCATGAGCAGTTCTTC